The rows below give T cell receptor beta chains drawn from one sample of a study of T cells in Graves' hyperthyroidism and ophthalmopathy. TCRdb used MiXCR to reprocess the multiplex PCR reads, holding one entry per CDR3 protein. Of some 620,000 distinct CDR3 sequences in the sample, about 17% are singletons; the top ten hold around 4%. The source material was blood. The receptors were gathered from a woman aged 30 to 39 with Graves' hyperthyroidism. Both conserved end residues are part of each CDR3. Each record gives: D gene, clone size, V gene, J gene, CDR3 DNA, CDR3 protein. A D gene is named only where the DNA matches it firmly. Some rows have no size entry. The others give once, few or many, or a class for an expanded clone.

d_gene: .
abundance: few
v_gene: TRBV19
j_gene: TRBJ2-3
CDR3nt: TGTGCCAGTAACTCGGGACTCCGCACAGATACGCAGTATTTT
CDR3aa: CASNSGLRTDTQYF

d_gene: .
abundance: many
v_gene: TRBV20-1
j_gene: TRBJ2-1
CDR3nt: TGCAGTGCTAGAGGGGACAAGGACTACAATGAGCAGTTCTTC
CDR3aa: CSARGDKDYNEQFF

d_gene: TRBD1
abundance: few
v_gene: TRBV5-1
j_gene: TRBJ2-7
CDR3nt: TGCGCCAGCAGCTACGACAGGGGGCACGAGCAGTACTTC
CDR3aa: CASSYDRGHEQYF

d_gene: TRBD1
abundance: few
v_gene: TRBV20-1
j_gene: TRBJ2-7
CDR3nt: TGCAGTGCCCCGGGACAGCCCTACGAGCAGTACTTC
CDR3aa: CSAPGQPYEQYF

d_gene: .
abundance: many
v_gene: TRBV10-3
j_gene: TRBJ2-7
CDR3nt: TGTGCCATCAGTGACGGGACCTCCTACGAGCAGTACTTC
CDR3aa: CAISDGTSYEQYF

d_gene: TRBD1
abundance: many
v_gene: TRBV28
j_gene: TRBJ1-4
CDR3nt: TGTGCCAGCAGTTTTCAGGGGGCCCCGACTAATGAAAAACTGTTTTTT
CDR3aa: CASSFQGAPTNEKLFF

d_gene: .
abundance: many
v_gene: TRBV10-3
j_gene: TRBJ1-1
CDR3nt: TGTGCCATCAGTGGACACCCGAACACTGAAGCTTTCTTT
CDR3aa: CAISGHPNTEAFF

d_gene: TRBD1
abundance: .
v_gene: TRBV29-1
j_gene: TRBJ2-7
CDR3nt: TGCAGCGTTGAGCTCTATCCCGGACAGGGGACCTACGAGCAGTACTTC
CDR3aa: CSVELYPGQGTYEQYF

d_gene: TRBD1
abundance: many
v_gene: TRBV20-1
j_gene: TRBJ2-1
CDR3nt: TGCAGTGCTAGAGATTCGACAGGGTTAAATGAGCAGTTCTTC
CDR3aa: CSARDSTGLNEQFF

d_gene: .
abundance: few
v_gene: TRBV9
j_gene: TRBJ1-5
CDR3nt: TGTGCCAGCAGTGAGAGGTTGTTAGCGACTCAGCCCCAGCATTTT
CDR3aa: CASSERLLATQPQHF

d_gene: .
abundance: many
v_gene: TRBV6-1
j_gene: TRBJ2-7
CDR3nt: TGTGCCAGCAGTCCGGGACTCCGGAGCTCCTACGAGCAGTACTTC
CDR3aa: CASSPGLRSSYEQYF

d_gene: .
abundance: many
v_gene: TRBV11-2
j_gene: TRBJ2-6
CDR3nt: TGTGCCAGCAGCTTACTGAGGGGCGCAGGGGCCAACGTCCTGACTTTC
CDR3aa: CASSLLRGAGANVLTF

d_gene: TRBD2
abundance: few
v_gene: TRBV19
j_gene: TRBJ2-1
CDR3nt: TGTGCCAGTAGTATGGCTAGCGGGATCTATGAGCAGTTCTTC
CDR3aa: CASSMASGIYEQFF

d_gene: .
abundance: many
v_gene: TRBV20-1
j_gene: TRBJ1-1
CDR3nt: TGCAGTGCCCCGACGGGGGGCTTGGGCACTGAAGCTTTCTTT
CDR3aa: CSAPTGGLGTEAFF

d_gene: TRBD1
abundance: .
v_gene: TRBV28
j_gene: TRBJ2-3
CDR3nt: TGTGCCAGCAGAAAACCCGGGACAGGGCACACAGATACGCAGTATTTT
CDR3aa: CASRKPGTGHTDTQYF

d_gene: .
abundance: many
v_gene: TRBV6-2/TRBV6-3
j_gene: TRBJ1-5
CDR3nt: TGTGCCAGCAGTTACAACTCAAGGGGCAATCAGCCCCAGCATTTT
CDR3aa: CASSYNSRGNQPQHF

d_gene: TRBD2
abundance: .
v_gene: TRBV4-1
j_gene: TRBJ2-3
CDR3nt: TGCGCCAGCACCCCCAGCGGGATCACAGATACGCAGTATTTT
CDR3aa: CASTPSGITDTQYF

d_gene: .
abundance: many
v_gene: TRBV7-2
j_gene: TRBJ2-7
CDR3nt: TGTGCCAGCAGCTTAGCGGGTACGGACTCCTCCTACGAGCAGTACTTC
CDR3aa: CASSLAGTDSSYEQYF

d_gene: .
abundance: many
v_gene: TRBV28
j_gene: TRBJ2-3
CDR3nt: TGTGCCAGCTACGGTCCACTAGGAACGCAGTATTTT
CDR3aa: CASYGPLGTQYF

d_gene: TRBD2
abundance: few
v_gene: TRBV20-1
j_gene: TRBJ2-1
CDR3nt: TGCAGTGCTAGAGATCCGACTAGCGGATACAATGAGCAGTTCTTC
CDR3aa: CSARDPTSGYNEQFF

d_gene: TRBD2
abundance: few
v_gene: TRBV11-2
j_gene: TRBJ2-5
CDR3nt: TGTGCCAGCAGCTTAGAATTACTGGGGGGGGATGAGACCCAGTACTTC
CDR3aa: CASSLELLGGDETQYF

d_gene: .
abundance: many
v_gene: TRBV5-1
j_gene: TRBJ2-7
CDR3nt: TGCGCCAGCAGCCACCTGGGCTACGAGCAGTACTTC
CDR3aa: CASSHLGYEQYF

d_gene: .
abundance: many
v_gene: TRBV28
j_gene: TRBJ2-7
CDR3nt: TGTGCCAGCAGATGGGGGACCGGGGAGCAGTACTTC
CDR3aa: CASRWGTGEQYF

d_gene: .
abundance: many
v_gene: TRBV3-1
j_gene: TRBJ2-3
CDR3nt: TGTGCCAGCAGCTCCCCGGCGACTAGAATAGATACGCAGTATTTT
CDR3aa: CASSSPATRIDTQYF

d_gene: .
abundance: once
v_gene: TRBV29-1
j_gene: TRBJ1-1
CDR3nt: TGCAGCGTTGAAGATTCGGATGGGGAATTGAACACTGAAGCTTTCTTT
CDR3aa: CSVEDSDGELNTEAFF

d_gene: TRBD2
abundance: few
v_gene: TRBV5-1
j_gene: TRBJ2-1
CDR3nt: TGCGCCAGCAGCCCGACAGGGGTCGGCCTAGCGGGAGGCAATGAGCAGTTCTTC
CDR3aa: CASSPTGVGLAGGNEQFF

d_gene: .
abundance: .
v_gene: TRBV5-1
j_gene: TRBJ1-5
CDR3nt: TGCGCCAGCAGCTTGGAAGGGCCCCATAGCAATCAGCCCCAGCATTTT
CDR3aa: CASSLEGPHSNQPQHF

d_gene: .
abundance: many
v_gene: TRBV11-2
j_gene: TRBJ2-3
CDR3nt: TGTGCCAGCACCACGCGGGGCCCCACAGATACGCAGTATTTT
CDR3aa: CASTTRGPTDTQYF

d_gene: .
abundance: .
v_gene: TRBV19
j_gene: TRBJ1-5
CDR3nt: TGTGCCAGTAGTATATCTGCCAATCAGCCCCAGCATTTT
CDR3aa: CASSISANQPQHF

d_gene: .
abundance: many
v_gene: TRBV28
j_gene: TRBJ1-2
CDR3nt: TGTGCCAGCATCCTGGGGGGGCCGGGAGCGGATGGCTACACCTTC
CDR3aa: CASILGGPGADGYTF

d_gene: TRBD2
abundance: many
v_gene: TRBV2
j_gene: TRBJ2-5
CDR3nt: TGTGCCAGCAGCCCGGGACTACCTCAGGAGACCCAGTACTTC
CDR3aa: CASSPGLPQETQYF

d_gene: TRBD2
abundance: many
v_gene: TRBV28
j_gene: TRBJ2-1
CDR3nt: TGTGCCAGCAGTTTATTTGGCGGGAGTAGTAGTGAGCAGTTCTTC
CDR3aa: CASSLFGGSSSEQFF

d_gene: .
abundance: few
v_gene: TRBV20-1
j_gene: TRBJ2-7
CDR3nt: TGCAGTTCCCCAAGGAGAGGCTACGAGCAGTACTTC
CDR3aa: CSSPRRGYEQYF

d_gene: TRBD2
abundance: many
v_gene: TRBV24-1
j_gene: TRBJ2-1
CDR3nt: TGTGCCACCAGTGAAACTAGCGGGAGGTCCTACAATGAGCAGTTCTTC
CDR3aa: CATSETSGRSYNEQFF

d_gene: .
abundance: .
v_gene: TRBV9
j_gene: TRBJ2-1
CDR3nt: TGTGCCAGCAGCGTAGGATATTCTAGCGACTCCTACAATGAGCAGTTCTTC
CDR3aa: CASSVGYSSDSYNEQFF

d_gene: TRBD1
abundance: many
v_gene: TRBV7-6
j_gene: TRBJ1-1
CDR3nt: TGTGCCAGCAGCGAAACAGGGGGCTCTGAAGCTTTCTTT
CDR3aa: CASSETGGSEAFF

d_gene: TRBD2
abundance: many
v_gene: TRBV5-1
j_gene: TRBJ2-1
CDR3nt: TGCGCCAGCAGCTTGGGGGCGGGAGTTATGAATGAGCAGTTCTTC
CDR3aa: CASSLGAGVMNEQFF

d_gene: TRBD2
abundance: many
v_gene: TRBV28
j_gene: TRBJ2-5
CDR3nt: TGTGCCAGCAGAGGTAGCGGGAACCGTGAGGAGACCCAGTACTTC
CDR3aa: CASRGSGNREETQYF

d_gene: TRBD1
abundance: many
v_gene: TRBV28
j_gene: TRBJ2-3
CDR3nt: TGTGCCAGCAGTCTCCGGACAGGGTCAGATACGCAGTATTTT
CDR3aa: CASSLRTGSDTQYF

d_gene: .
abundance: few
v_gene: TRBV29-1
j_gene: TRBJ1-5
CDR3nt: TGCAGCGTTCGGGACGGACGCAATCAGCCCCAGCATTTT
CDR3aa: CSVRDGRNQPQHF